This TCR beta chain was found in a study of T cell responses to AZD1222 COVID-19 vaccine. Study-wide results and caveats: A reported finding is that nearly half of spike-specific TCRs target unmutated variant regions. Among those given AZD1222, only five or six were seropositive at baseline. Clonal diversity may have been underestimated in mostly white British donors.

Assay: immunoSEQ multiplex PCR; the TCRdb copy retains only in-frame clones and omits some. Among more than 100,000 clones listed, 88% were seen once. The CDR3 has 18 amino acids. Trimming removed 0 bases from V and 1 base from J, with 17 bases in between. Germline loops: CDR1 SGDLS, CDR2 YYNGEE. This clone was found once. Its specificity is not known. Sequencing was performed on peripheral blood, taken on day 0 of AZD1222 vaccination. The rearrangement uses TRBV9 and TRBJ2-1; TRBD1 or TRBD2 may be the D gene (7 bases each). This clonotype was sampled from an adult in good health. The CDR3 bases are TGTGCCAGCAGCGTAGACCCAAGACAGGGAGGGTCCTACAATGAGCAGTTCTTC. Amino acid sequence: CASSVDPRQGGSYNEQFF.